Shown below are 21 T cell receptor beta chains from a single sample sequenced in a study of OX40 agonist ivuxolimab in advanced cancers. The method was immunoSEQ multiplex PCR; TCRdb's version includes in-frame clones alone and lacks a portion of them. The sample holds fewer than 90,000 clones, around nine tenths seen once. The material was CD4+ or CD8+ T cells sorted from blood, obtained in a trial of the OX40 agonist ivuxolimab. The receptors were sampled from an adult with an advanced solid tumor such as melanoma, head and neck, liver or kidney cancer.

The rearrangement uses TRBV7-7 and TRBJ2-7; no clear D. The CDR3 totals 13 residues. The germline gives CDR1 SSHAT, CDR2 FNYEAQ (reference sequence). The V end lost 5 bases, the J end lost 1 base, and 9 bases lay between the germline ends. CDR3 sequence (DNA): TGTGCCAGCAGCCCGCTGGGGTCCTACGAGCAGTACTTC. Encoded protein: CASSPLGSYEQYF.

CDR3 DNA: TGTGCCAGCTCACCTCCGGGACAGGGGGACAATGAGCAGTTCTTC. As protein: CASSPPGQGDNEQFF. This rearrangement joins TRBV18 to TRBJ2-1, with 11 bases matching TRBD1. This CDR3 spans 15 amino acids. The V gene end was trimmed by 3 bases and the J gene end by 5 bases; junction bases not matched to a gene: 3. Germline-derived CDR1 and CDR2 are KGHSH and LQKENI.

The chain couples TRBV7-2 to TRBJ2-1; D is tentatively TRBD1 or TRBD2 (6 bases each). The CDR3 covers 16 residues. Germline V gives CDR1 SGHTA, CDR2 FQGNSA. With 5 bases removed from V and 3 bases from J, the gap between germline ends came to 17 bases. CDR3 residues: CASSLGGGQRYNEQFF. In DNA form, the CDR3 reads TGTGCCAGCAGCCTGGGAGGCGGACAGCGCTACAATGAGCAGTTCTTC.

The V and J genes are TRBV5-1 and TRBJ1-4; TRBD1 matches at 7 bases. The CDR3 length is 15 residues. Germline-derived CDR1 and CDR2 are SGHRS and YFSETQ. Trimming at V came to 4 bases and at J to 11 bases, leaving 14 bases not matched to a gene. The CDR3 region is CASSKDRAGGEKLFF. For the CDR3, the DNA is TGCGCCAGCAGCAAAGACAGGGCCGGGGGGGAGAAACTGTTTTTT.

The chain's CDR3 is CASSGTSGTYNEQFF. The CDR3 nucleotides read TGTGCCAGCAGCGGGACTAGCGGGACCTACAATGAGCAGTTCTTC. V and J are TRBV5-4 and TRBJ2-1; TRBD2 aligns across 13 bases. After removal of 4 bases from V and 2 bases from J, the junction contained 0 bases not matched to a gene. This CDR3 has 15 amino acids. Per germline, CDR1 SGHNT and CDR2 YYREEE (reference sequence).

The V gene is TRBV4-2, the J gene TRBJ1-3, with no clear D. Germline assignment: CDR1 LGHNA and CDR2 YNFKEQ. This CDR3 contains 17 residues. The V end lost 0 bases, the J end lost 0 bases, and 12 bases lay between the germline ends. The CDR3 spells CASSQEMVQTSGNTIYF. In DNA form, the CDR3 reads TGTGCCAGCAGCCAAGAAATGGTCCAAACCTCTGGAAACACCATATATTTT.

The chain employs TRBV6-6 and TRBJ1-2, with D unresolved. The V gene's germline CDR1 is MNHNY and CDR2 SVGAGI (reference sequence). Between the trimmed V and J ends, which lost 3 bases and 1 base, there was a span of 9 bases. This CDR3 contains 14 residues. The CDR3 is CASSYSAHNYGYTF. The CDR3 nucleotides read TGTGCCAGCAGTTATTCTGCCCATAACTATGGCTACACCTTC.

For the CDR3, the DNA is TGTGCCAGCAACAAGGGGGGTAAAAACACCGGGGAGCTGTTTTTT. Translation: CASNKGGKNTGELFF. The V call is TRBV5-4, the J call TRBJ2-2, with D perhaps matching TRBD1 or TRBD2 (6 bases each). Deletions cut 6 bases from V and 2 bases from J, with 14 bases between. This CDR3 has 15 amino acids. The V gene's germline CDR1 is SGHNT and CDR2 YYREEE (reference sequence).

The gene calls are TRBV5-1 and TRBJ1-6; the D gene is possibly TRBD1 (6 bases). The CDR3 totals 16 residues. From germline, CDR1 is SGHRS and CDR2 YFSETQ. V gave up 4 bases and J gave up 6 bases, with 17 bases separating them. DNA for the CDR3: TGCGCCAGCAGCACGGGAAGACAGGAGGGTAATTCACCCCTCCACTTT. Translating it yields CASSTGRQEGNSPLHF.

The J gene is TRBJ1-5, the V gene TRBV6-1; no firm D call. This CDR3 is 14 amino acids long. V was clipped by 2 bases and J by 1 base, with 6 bases between them. Germline V lookup: CDR1 MNHNS, CDR2 SASEGT. CDR3 amino acids: CASSEPGSNQPQHF. In nucleotides, the CDR3 is TGTGCCAGCAGTGAACCTGGGAGCAATCAGCCCCAGCATTTT.

As for this clone: The sample holds other DNA sequences that translate to the same CDR3. The chain has TRBV27 and TRBJ1-1, with D perhaps matching TRBD1 (6 bases). Germline lookup yields CDR1 MNHEY and CDR2 SMNVEV (reference sequence). There are 13 residues in the CDR3. Trimming pared 5 bases from V and 5 bases from J, leaving 12 bases between. CDR3 bases: TGTGCCAGCAGTCCACAGGGTAGTACTGAAGCTTTCTTT. It translates to CASSPQGSTEAFF.

CDR3 DNA sequence: TGTGCCAGCAGCAAAGGGACAGGTGCGAACACCGGGGAGCTGTTTTTT. Protein: CASSKGTGANTGELFF. The rearrangement joins TRBV7-9 to TRBJ2-2, with 8 bases lining up with TRBD1. The CDR3 has 16 residues. The germline CDR1 and CDR2 sequences are SEHNR and FQNEAQ (reference sequence). V dropped 5 bases and J dropped 0; count of bases not matched to a gene: 5.

The chain links TRBV2 to TRBJ1-5; 9 bases are a match to TRBD1. V lost 6 bases and J lost 7; bases outside the gene matches: 10. CDR1 is SNHLY and CDR2 is FYNNEI in the germline V gene. The CDR3 runs 15 residues. DNA of the CDR3: TGTGCCAGCAGGGGAGTACAGGGGGCCGGGCAGCCCCAGCATTTT. It is translated as CASRGVQGAGQPQHF.

The chain employs TRBV5-6 and TRBJ2-4, with 10 nucleotides matching TRBD1. This CDR3 is 18 amino acids long. Germline V gene data show CDR1 as SGHDT and CDR2 as YYEEEE. J gave up 3 bases and V 4 bases, and 13 bases lay outside the gene matches. This CDR3 is CASSRGGQGRVGKNIQYF. CDR3 DNA sequence: TGTGCCAGCAGCCGAGGGGGACAGGGGAGGGTAGGCAAAAACATTCAGTACTTC.

The gene calls are TRBV19 and TRBJ1-2, with 7 bases identical to TRBD1. The V gene end was trimmed by 7 bases and the J gene end by 7 bases; junction bases not matched to a gene: 6. Per the germline V gene, CDR1 is LNHDA and CDR2 is SQIVND (reference sequence). The CDR3 contains 12 residues. For the CDR3, the DNA is TGTGCCAGTAAGACAGGGAGCGGTGGCTACACCTTC. Its translation is CASKTGSGGYTF. The variable domain in full, completed from reference TRBV19 and TRBJ1-2, reads DGGITQSPKYLFRKEGQNVTLSCEQNLNHDAMYWYRQDPGQGLRLIYYSQIVNDFQKGDIAEGYSVSREKKESFPLTVTSAQKNPTAFYLCASKTGSGGYTFGSGTRLTVV.

The rearrangement links TRBV11-3 to TRBJ2-5, with D unresolved. In germline, CDR1 is SGHNT, CDR2 YENEEA. Trimming took 6 bases from V and 5 from J, leaving 16 bases between them. The CDR3 covers 14 residues. CDR3 in amino acids: CASRVRRCRETQYF. The CDR3 DNA reads TGTGCCAGCAGAGTGCGCAGGTGTCGGGAGACCCAGTACTTC.

The chain links TRBV2 to TRBJ1-5; 10 nucleotides match TRBD1. The CDR3 spans 15 residues. Trimming at V came to 6 bases and at J to 4 bases, leaving 6 bases not matched to a gene. Germline V gene data show CDR1 as SNHLY and CDR2 as FYNNEI. This CDR3 is CASRKGDRGNQPQHF. CDR3 sequence (DNA): TGTGCCAGCAGAAAAGGGGACAGGGGTAATCAGCCCCAGCATTTT.

The chain joins TRBV4-1 to TRBJ1-4, with no clear D. This CDR3 is 13 amino acids long. Deletions cut 0 bases from V and 7 bases from J, with 6 bases between. CDR1 is MGHRA and CDR2 is YSYEKL in the germline V gene. CDR3 coding DNA: TGCGCCAGCAGCCAAGAAGTGGGTGAAAAACTGTTTTTT. This gives the protein CASSQEVGEKLFF.

Written as DNA, the CDR3 is TGTGCCAGCAGCTTACTTCTCGGCGGCACTGAAGCTTTCTTT. Translated: CASSLLLGGTEAFF. V gene TRBV7-2 combines with J gene TRBJ1-1; D remains ambiguous. The CDR3 extends over 14 amino acids. V shed 2 bases and J shed 4 bases, with 11 bases lying between them. CDR1 and CDR2 from the germline V gene are SGHTA and FQGNSA.

The chain links TRBV4-1 to TRBJ2-5; weak D call: TRBD1 (6 bases). Germline loops: CDR1 MGHRA, CDR2 YSYEKL. Trimming took off 2 bases at V and 5 bases at J, with 18 bases between the two ends. The CDR3 spans 16 residues. Written as DNA, the CDR3 is TGCGCCAGCAGCCAAAGCGGACAGCCCATTCGGGAGACCCAGTACTTC. Amino acid sequence: CASSQSGQPIRETQYF.

The chain employs TRBV6-1 and TRBJ1-1; no reliable D call. Germline-derived CDR1 and CDR2 are MNHNS and SASEGT. The CDR3 consists of 13 residues. Trimming took 6 bases from V and 3 from J, leaving 11 bases between them. The CDR3, as DNA: TGTGCCAGCAGCCTTGACGGATACACTGAAGCTTTCTTT. This codes for CASSLDGYTEAFF.